This T cell receptor (beta chain) comes out of a study of T cell responses to AZD1222 COVID-19 vaccine. Study-wide findings and caveats: Researchers report vaccine-associated CD4 TCRs spanning spike, with dominance at 160-218 and 743-854. When two AZD1222 doses had been given, Spike-specific TCR breadth and depth rose.

Here immunoSEQ multiplex PCR was the method, and the copy in TCRdb shows in-frame clones only, minus some. The sample shows roughly 190,000 clones, approximately 93% of them seen only once. With respect to this clone: Its antigen remains unknown.

Germline CDR1 is SQVTM and CDR2 is ANQGSEA. The ends were cut back, 7 bases at V and 2 bases at J, with 9 bases in the middle. The CDR3 length is 12 residues. The specimen was peripheral blood, collected on day 0 of AZD1222 vaccination. The chain joins TRBV29-1 to TRBJ1-5; D is uncertain. The sequence came from an adult in good health. The CDR3 protein is CSAKVGNQPQHF. Here the CDR3 DNA reads TGCAGCGCAAAAGTCGGCAATCAGCCCCAGCATTTT.